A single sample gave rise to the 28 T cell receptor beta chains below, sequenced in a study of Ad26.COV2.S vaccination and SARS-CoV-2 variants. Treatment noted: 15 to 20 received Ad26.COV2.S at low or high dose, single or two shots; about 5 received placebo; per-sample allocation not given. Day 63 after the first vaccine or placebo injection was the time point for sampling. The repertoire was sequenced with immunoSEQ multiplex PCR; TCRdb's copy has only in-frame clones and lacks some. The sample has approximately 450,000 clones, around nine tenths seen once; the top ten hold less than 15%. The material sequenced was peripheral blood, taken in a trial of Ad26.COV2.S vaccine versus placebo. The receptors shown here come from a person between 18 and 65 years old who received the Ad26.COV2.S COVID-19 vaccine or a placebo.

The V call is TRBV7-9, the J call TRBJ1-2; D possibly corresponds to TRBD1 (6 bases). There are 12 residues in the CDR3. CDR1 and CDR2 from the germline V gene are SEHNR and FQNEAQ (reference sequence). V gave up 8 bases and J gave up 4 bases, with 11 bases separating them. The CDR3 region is CASVQGVYGYTF. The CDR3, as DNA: TGTGCCAGCGTACAGGGTGTCTATGGCTACACCTTC.

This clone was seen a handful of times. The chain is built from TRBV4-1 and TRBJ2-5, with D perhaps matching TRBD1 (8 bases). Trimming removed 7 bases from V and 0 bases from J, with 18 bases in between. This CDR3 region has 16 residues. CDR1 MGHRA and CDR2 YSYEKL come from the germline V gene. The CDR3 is CASTSGQGGYQETQYF. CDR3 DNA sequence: TGCGCCAGCACCTCAGGACAGGGAGGGTACCAAGAGACCCAGTACTTC.

The CDR3 is CASSLGTGSSPLHF. The CDR3 DNA sequence: TGCGCCAGCAGCTTAGGGACAGGGAGTTCACCCCTCCACTTT. The J gene is TRBJ1-6, the V gene TRBV5-1, with TRBD1 matching over 9 bases. Germline V gene data show CDR1 as SGHRS and CDR2 as YFSETQ. CDR3 length: 14 residues. Trimming removed 2 bases from V and 9 bases from J; junction bases left unmatched: 3.

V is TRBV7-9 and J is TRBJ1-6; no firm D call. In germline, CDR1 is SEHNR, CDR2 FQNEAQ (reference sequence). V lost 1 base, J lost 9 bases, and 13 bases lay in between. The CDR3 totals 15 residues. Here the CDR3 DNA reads TGTGCCAGCAGCTTAGGGGTGGGAACCCTTTCACCCCTCCACTTT. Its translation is CASSLGVGTLSPLHF.

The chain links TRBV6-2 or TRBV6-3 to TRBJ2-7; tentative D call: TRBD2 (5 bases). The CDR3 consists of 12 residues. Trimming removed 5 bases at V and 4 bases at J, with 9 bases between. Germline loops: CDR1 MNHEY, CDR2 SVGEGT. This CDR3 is CASSPGLYEQYF. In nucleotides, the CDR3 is TGTGCCAGCAGTCCAGGACTTTACGAGCAGTACTTC.

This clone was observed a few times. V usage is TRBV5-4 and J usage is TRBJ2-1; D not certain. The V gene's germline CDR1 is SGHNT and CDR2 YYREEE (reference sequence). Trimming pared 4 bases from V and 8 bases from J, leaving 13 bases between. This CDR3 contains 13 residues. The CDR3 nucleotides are TGTGCCAGCAGCGTCGGTCACCTTGATGAGCAGTTCTTC. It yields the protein CASSVGHLDEQFF.

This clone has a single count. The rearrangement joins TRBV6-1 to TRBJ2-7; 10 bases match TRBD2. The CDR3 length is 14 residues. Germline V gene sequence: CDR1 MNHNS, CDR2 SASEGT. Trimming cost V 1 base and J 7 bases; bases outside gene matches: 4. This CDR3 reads CASSEDGSGREQYF. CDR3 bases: TGTGCCAGCAGTGAAGACGGTAGCGGGAGGGAGCAGTACTTC.

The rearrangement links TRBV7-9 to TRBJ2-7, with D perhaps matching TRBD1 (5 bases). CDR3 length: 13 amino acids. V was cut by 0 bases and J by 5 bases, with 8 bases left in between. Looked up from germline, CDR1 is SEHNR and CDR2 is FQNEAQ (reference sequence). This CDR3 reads CASSLAPGHEQYF. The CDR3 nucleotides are TGTGCCAGCAGCTTAGCCCCAGGGCACGAGCAGTACTTC.

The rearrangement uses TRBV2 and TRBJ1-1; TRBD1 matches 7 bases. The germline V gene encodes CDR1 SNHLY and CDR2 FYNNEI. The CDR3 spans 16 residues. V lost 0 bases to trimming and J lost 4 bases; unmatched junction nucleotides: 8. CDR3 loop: CASSEAEGGSSTEAFF. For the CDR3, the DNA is TGTGCCAGCAGTGAAGCGGAAGGGGGCTCGTCCACTGAAGCTTTCTTT.

Written as DNA, the CDR3 is TGTGCCAGCAGCCCCTATGTCGGGAACGAGCAGTACTTC. Amino acids: CASSPYVGNEQYF. This rearrangement joins TRBV4-2 to TRBJ2-7; tentative D call: TRBD2 (5 bases). V was cut by 4 bases and J by 5 bases, with 12 bases left in between. The CDR3 runs 13 residues. Germline values: CDR1 LGHNA, CDR2 YNFKEQ.

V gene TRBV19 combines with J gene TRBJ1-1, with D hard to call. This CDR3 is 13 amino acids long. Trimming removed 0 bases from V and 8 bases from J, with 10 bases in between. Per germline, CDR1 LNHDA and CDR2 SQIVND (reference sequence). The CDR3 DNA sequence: TGTGCCAGTAGTATAGATCTATCCAGGGAAGCTTTCTTT. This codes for CASSIDLSREAFF. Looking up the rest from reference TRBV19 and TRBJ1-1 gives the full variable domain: DGGITQSPKYLFRKEGQNVTLSCEQNLNHDAMYWYRQDPGQGLRLIYYSQIVNDFQKGDIAEGYSVSREKKESFPLTVTSAQKNPTAFYLCASSIDLSREAFFGQGTRLTVV.

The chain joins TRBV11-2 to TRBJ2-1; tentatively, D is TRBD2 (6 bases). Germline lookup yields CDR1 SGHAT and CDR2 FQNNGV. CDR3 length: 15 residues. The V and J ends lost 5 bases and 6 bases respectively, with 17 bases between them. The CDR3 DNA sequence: TGTGCCAGCAGCCCTATAGCGGTTCGGGGCAATGAGCAGTTCTTC. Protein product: CASSPIAVRGNEQFF. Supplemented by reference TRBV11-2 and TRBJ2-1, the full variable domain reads EAGVAQSPRYKIIEKRQSVAFWCNPISGHATLYWYQQILGQGPKLLIQFQNNGVVDDSQLPKDRFSAERLKGVDSTLKIQPAKLEDSAVYLCASSPIAVRGNEQFFGPGTRLTVL.

The CDR3: CAIGAHKDTGELFF. CDR3 nucleotide sequence: TGTGCCATCGGGGCACATAAGGACACCGGGGAGCTGTTTTTT. This chain uses TRBV10-3 with TRBJ2-2; a weak D match, TRBD1 (5 bases). Trimming removed 8 bases at V and 3 bases at J, with 13 bases between. The germline V gene has CDR1 ENHRY and CDR2 SYGVKD. The CDR3 contains 14 residues.

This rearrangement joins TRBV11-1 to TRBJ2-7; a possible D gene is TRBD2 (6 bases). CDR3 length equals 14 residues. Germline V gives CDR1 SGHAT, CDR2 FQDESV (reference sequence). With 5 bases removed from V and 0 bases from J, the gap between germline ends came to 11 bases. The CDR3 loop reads CASSEGLYSYEQYF. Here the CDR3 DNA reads TGTGCCAGCAGCGAGGGACTTTACTCCTACGAGCAGTACTTC. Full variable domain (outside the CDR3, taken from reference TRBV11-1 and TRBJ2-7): EAEVAQSPRYKITEKSQAVAFWCDPISGHATLYWYRQILGQGPELLVQFQDESVVDDSQLPKDRFSAERLKGVDSTLKIQPAELGDSAMYLCASSEGLYSYEQYFGPGTRLTVT.

CDR3 in amino acids: CASSLGQGRGYTF. CDR3 bases: TGTGCCAGCAGCTTAGGACAGGGGAGAGGCTACACCTTC. The rearrangement uses TRBV7-2 and TRBJ1-2; TRBD1 matches 8 bases. From germline, CDR1 is SGHTA and CDR2 FQGNSA. The CDR3 extends over 13 amino acids. Germline trimming cut 1 base from V and 8 bases from J; bases unmatched to any gene: 3. Full variable domain (outside the CDR3, taken from reference TRBV7-2 and TRBJ1-2): GAGVSQSPSNKVTEKGKDVELRCDPISGHTALYWYRQSLGQGLEFLIYFQGNSAPDKSGLPSDRFSAERTGGSVSTLTIQRTQQEDSAVYLCASSLGQGRGYTFGSGTRLTVV.

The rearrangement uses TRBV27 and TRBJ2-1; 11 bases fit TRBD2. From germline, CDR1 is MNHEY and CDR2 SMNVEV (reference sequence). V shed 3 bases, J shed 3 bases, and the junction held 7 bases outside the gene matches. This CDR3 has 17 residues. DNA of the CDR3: TGTGCCAGCAGTTTGTGGATTAGCGGGAGGGTCTACAATGAGCAGTTCTTC. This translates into CASSLWISGRVYNEQFF.

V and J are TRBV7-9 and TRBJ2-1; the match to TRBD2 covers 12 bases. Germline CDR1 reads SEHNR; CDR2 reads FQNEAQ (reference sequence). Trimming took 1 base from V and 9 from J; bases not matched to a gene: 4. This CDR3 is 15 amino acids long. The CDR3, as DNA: TGTGCCAGCAGCTTAGGACTAGCGGGAGCAAGTGAGCAGTTCTTC. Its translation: CASSLGLAGASEQFF.

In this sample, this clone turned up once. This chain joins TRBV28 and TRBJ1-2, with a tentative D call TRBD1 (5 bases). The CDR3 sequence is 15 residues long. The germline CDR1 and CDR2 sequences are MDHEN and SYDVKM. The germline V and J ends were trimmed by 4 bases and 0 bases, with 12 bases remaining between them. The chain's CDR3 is CASSSPDRANYGYTF. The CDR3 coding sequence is TGTGCCAGCAGTTCCCCCGACAGAGCTAACTATGGCTACACCTTC.

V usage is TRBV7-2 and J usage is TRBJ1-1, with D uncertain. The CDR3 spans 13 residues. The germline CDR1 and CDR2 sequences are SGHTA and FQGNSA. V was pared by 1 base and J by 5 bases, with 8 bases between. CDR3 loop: CASSLGYKTEAFF. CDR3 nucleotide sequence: TGTGCCAGCAGCTTAGGGTATAAGACTGAAGCTTTCTTT. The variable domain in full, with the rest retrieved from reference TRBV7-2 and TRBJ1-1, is GAGVSQSPSNKVTEKGKDVELRCDPISGHTALYWYRQSLGQGLEFLIYFQGNSAPDKSGLPSDRFSAERTGGSVSTLTIQRTQQEDSAVYLCASSLGYKTEAFFGQGTRLTVV.

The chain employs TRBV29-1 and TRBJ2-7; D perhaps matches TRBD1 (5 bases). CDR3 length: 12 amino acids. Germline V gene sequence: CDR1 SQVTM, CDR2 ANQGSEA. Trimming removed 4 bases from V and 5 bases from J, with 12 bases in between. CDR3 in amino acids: CSVVAGSHEQYF. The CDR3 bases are TGCAGCGTTGTTGCAGGGTCGCACGAGCAGTACTTC.

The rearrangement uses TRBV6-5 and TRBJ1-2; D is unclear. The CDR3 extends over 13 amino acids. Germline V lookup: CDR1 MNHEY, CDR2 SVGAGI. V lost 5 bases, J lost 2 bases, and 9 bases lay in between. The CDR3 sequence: CASSRTLNYGYTF. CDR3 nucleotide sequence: TGTGCCAGCAGTCGGACGCTGAACTATGGCTACACCTTC.

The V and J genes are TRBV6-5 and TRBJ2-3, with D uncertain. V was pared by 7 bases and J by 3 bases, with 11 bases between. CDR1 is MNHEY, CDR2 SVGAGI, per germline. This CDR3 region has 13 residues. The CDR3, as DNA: TGTGCCAGCAAAGCAGCATCAACAGATACGCAGTATTTT. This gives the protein CASKAASTDTQYF.

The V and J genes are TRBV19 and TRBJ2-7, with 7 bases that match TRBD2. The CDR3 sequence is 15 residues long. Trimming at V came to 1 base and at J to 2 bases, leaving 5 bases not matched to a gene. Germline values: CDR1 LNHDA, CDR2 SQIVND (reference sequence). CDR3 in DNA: TGTGCCAGTAGTATAGGGGGCGGGACTACCTACGAGCAGTACTTC. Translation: CASSIGGGTTYEQYF. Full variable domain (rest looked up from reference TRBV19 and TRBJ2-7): DGGITQSPKYLFRKEGQNVTLSCEQNLNHDAMYWYRQDPGQGLRLIYYSQIVNDFQKGDIAEGYSVSREKKESFPLTVTSAQKNPTAFYLCASSIGGGTTYEQYFGPGTRLTVT.

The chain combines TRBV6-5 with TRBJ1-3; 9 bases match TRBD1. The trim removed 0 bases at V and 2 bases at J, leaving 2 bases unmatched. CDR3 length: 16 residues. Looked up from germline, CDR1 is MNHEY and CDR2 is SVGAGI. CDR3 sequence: CASSYSQGAAGNTIYF. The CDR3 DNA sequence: TGTGCCAGCAGTTACTCACAGGGGGCGGCTGGAAACACCATATATTTT.

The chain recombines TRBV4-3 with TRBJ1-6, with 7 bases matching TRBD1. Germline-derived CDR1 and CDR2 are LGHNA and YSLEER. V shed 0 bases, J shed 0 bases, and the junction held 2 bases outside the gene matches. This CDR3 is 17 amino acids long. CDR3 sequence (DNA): TGCGCCAGCAGCCAAGATTGGACAGGCTCCTATAATTCACCCCTCCACTTT. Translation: CASSQDWTGSYNSPLHF.

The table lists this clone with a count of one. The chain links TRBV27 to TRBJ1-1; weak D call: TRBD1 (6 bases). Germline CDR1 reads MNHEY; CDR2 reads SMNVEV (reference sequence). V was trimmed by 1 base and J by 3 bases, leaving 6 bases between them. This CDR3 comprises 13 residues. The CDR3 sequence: CASSLYRDTEAFF. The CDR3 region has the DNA TGTGCCAGCAGTTTATACAGGGACACTGAAGCTTTCTTT.

As DNA, the CDR3 is TGTGCCAGCAGTCCAGAGGACAGGGGTGACTACGAGCAGTACTTC. Its protein product is CASSPEDRGDYEQYF. The chain links TRBV3-1 (or the pseudogene TRBV3-2) to TRBJ2-7; TRBD1 aligns across 9 bases. CDR3 length: 15 amino acids. The germline V gene has CDR1 LGHDT and CDR2 YNNKEL (reference sequence). V lost 6 bases, J lost 3 bases, and 9 bases stayed unmatched.

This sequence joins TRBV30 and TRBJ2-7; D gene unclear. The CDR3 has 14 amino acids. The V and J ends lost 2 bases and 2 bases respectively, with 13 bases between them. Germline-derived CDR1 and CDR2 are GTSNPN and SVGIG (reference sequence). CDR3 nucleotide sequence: TGTGCCTGGAGTTCGGTTGGCCGCGCCTACGAGCAGTACTTC. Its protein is CAWSSVGRAYEQYF.